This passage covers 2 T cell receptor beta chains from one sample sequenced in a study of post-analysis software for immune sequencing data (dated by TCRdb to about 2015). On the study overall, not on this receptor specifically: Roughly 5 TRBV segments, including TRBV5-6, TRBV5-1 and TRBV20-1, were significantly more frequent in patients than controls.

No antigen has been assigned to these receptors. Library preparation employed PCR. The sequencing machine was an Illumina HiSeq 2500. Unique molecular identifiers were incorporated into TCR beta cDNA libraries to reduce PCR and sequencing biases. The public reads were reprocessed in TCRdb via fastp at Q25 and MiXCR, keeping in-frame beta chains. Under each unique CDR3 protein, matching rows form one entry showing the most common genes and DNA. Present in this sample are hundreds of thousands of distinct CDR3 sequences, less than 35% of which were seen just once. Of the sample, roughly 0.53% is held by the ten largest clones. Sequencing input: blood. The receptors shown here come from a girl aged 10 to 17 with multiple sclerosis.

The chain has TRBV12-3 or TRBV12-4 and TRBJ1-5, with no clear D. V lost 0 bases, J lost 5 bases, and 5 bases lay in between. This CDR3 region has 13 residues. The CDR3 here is CASSLAQDQPQHF. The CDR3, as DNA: TGTGCCAGCAGTTTAGCTCAAGATCAGCCCCAGCATTTT.

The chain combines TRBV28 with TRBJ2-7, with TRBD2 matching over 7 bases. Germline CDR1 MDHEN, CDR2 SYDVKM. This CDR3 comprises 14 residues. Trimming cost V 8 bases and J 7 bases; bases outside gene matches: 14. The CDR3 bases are TGTGCCAGCGGAATTAGCGGGCCCTACAATGAGCAGTACTTC. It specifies CASGISGPYNEQYF.